The 20 T cell receptor beta chains in this list originate from one sample, sequenced in a study of cytomegalovirus exposure and HLA in healthy donors. The PCR was carried out with 60 Vbeta primers and 13 Jbeta primers. Some clones are missing from TCRdb's copy, which holds only in-frame ones; the method was immunoSEQ multiplex PCR. The table includes approximately 160,000 clones, approximately 81% detected once. The source material was PBMCs. All receptors come from a man younger than 30 in good health and CMV-seronegative.

This clone was counted a single time. The chain combines TRBV2 with TRBJ2-1; 8 bases line up with TRBD2. V was pared by 8 bases and J by 9 bases, with 9 bases of the junction left unmatched. Germline values: CDR1 SNHLY, CDR2 FYNNEI. CDR3 length: 13 amino acids. The CDR3 protein is CASGAREVGEQFF. The CDR3 DNA reads as TGTGCCAGCGGGGCGCGGGAGGTGGGTGAGCAGTTCTTC.

The genes are TRBV4-3 and TRBJ2-3; unclear D gene. The V end was cut by 0 bases, the J end by 4 bases, with 5 bases between. The CDR3 spans 13 residues. In germline, CDR1 is LGHNA, CDR2 YSLEER. The CDR3 region has the DNA TGCGCCAGCAGCCAAGAACGGGCAGATACGCAGTATTTT. Residues: CASSQERADTQYF.

The table lists this clone with a count of one. The chain joins TRBV30 to TRBJ2-5, with 8 bases matching TRBD2. V shed 0 bases and J 1 base; nucleotides not matched to a gene: 7. The CDR3 has 16 residues. Germline V gene sequence: CDR1 GTSNPN, CDR2 SVGIG (reference sequence). For the CDR3, the DNA is TGTGCCTGGAGTGTGTGGGCGGGAGGACCCCAAGAGACCCAGTACTTC. It yields the protein CAWSVWAGGPQETQYF.

V usage is TRBV28 and J usage is TRBJ2-3, with D possibly TRBD1 on 5 matching bases. Between the trimmed V and J ends, which lost 3 bases and 2 bases, there was a span of 9 bases. This CDR3 contains 14 residues. Per germline, CDR1 MDHEN and CDR2 SYDVKM. The chain's CDR3 is CASSFVQVTDTQYF. The CDR3 DNA sequence: TGTGCCAGCAGTTTCGTACAGGTCACAGATACGCAGTATTTT. The variable domain in full, with the rest retrieved from reference TRBV28 and TRBJ2-3, is DVKVTQSSRYLVKRTGEKVFLECVQDMDHENMFWYRQDPGLGLRLIYFSYDVKMKEKGDIPEGYSVSREKKERFSLILESASTNQTSMYLCASSFVQVTDTQYFGPGTRLTVL.

The gene calls are TRBV2 and TRBJ2-1; TRBD2 agrees at 8 bases. Germline CDR1 SNHLY, CDR2 FYNNEI. This CDR3 region has 14 residues. Trimming took 10 bases from V and 2 from J; bases not matched to a gene: 7. The CDR3 loop is CATPTSGTYNEQFF. The CDR3 region has the DNA TGTGCCACCCCCACTAGCGGAACCTACAATGAGCAGTTCTTC.

Points on this clone: Other DNA variants within this sample encode the same CDR3. V is TRBV6-5 and J is TRBJ2-7, with TRBD1 identical over 10 bases. The CDR3 length is 16 residues. CDR1 MNHEY and CDR2 SVGAGI come from the germline V gene. With 0 bases clipped from V and 3 bases from J, the junction kept 5 bases outside the gene matches. The DNA for the CDR3 is TGTGCCAGCAGTTACTCGTACCGGGACAGGGGCTACGAGCAGTACTTC. Residues: CASSYSYRDRGYEQYF.

This chain uses TRBV9 with TRBJ1-1, with 9 bases lining up with TRBD1. This CDR3 spans 11 amino acids. After removal of 7 bases from V and 11 bases from J, the junction contained 6 bases not matched to a gene. CDR1 and CDR2 (germline): SGDLS, YYNGEE. The CDR3 reads CASGRDRAAFF. The CDR3 coding sequence is TGTGCCAGCGGCAGGGACAGGGCGGCTTTCTTT.

This clone has ten or more counts. The genes are TRBV19 and TRBJ2-1; 10 bases are a match to TRBD2. With 3 bases clipped from V and 9 bases from J, the junction kept 8 bases outside the gene matches. This CDR3 is built from 15 residues. Germline-derived CDR1 and CDR2 are LNHDA and SQIVND (reference sequence). The CDR3 DNA reads as TGTGCCAGTAGTATCGCGGCTAGCGGGAGTGGTGAGCAGTTCTTC. It encodes CASSIAASGSGEQFF.

The CDR3 region is CASSRIAGGGTDTQYF. In DNA form, the CDR3 reads TGTGCCAGCAGTCGCATAGCGGGAGGGGGCACAGATACGCAGTATTTT. V and J are TRBV2 and TRBJ2-3, with TRBD2 matching 11 bases. Losses at the gene ends were 5 bases for V and 1 base for J; bases not matched to a gene: 5. The CDR3 consists of 16 residues. In germline, CDR1 is SNHLY, CDR2 FYNNEI.

As regards this clone: An end of the junction does not agree with germline; a read error may underlie this. The rearrangement joins TRBV7-2 to TRBJ2-5, with 10 bases matching TRBD1. Germline loops: CDR1 SGHTA, CDR2 FQGNSA. The CDR3 extends over 15 amino acids. CDR3 DNA sequence: TGTGCCAGCAGGTTAGGGGGACAGGGGCAAGAGACCCAGTACTTC. Translation gives CASRLGGQGQETQYF.

The chain recombines TRBV7-2 with TRBJ2-1; no definite D call. The V end lost 3 bases, the J end lost 9 bases, and 9 bases lay between the germline ends. Per germline, CDR1 SGHTA and CDR2 FQGNSA. This CDR3 has 12 residues. CDR3 amino acids: CASSLYQREQFF. CDR3 coding DNA: TGTGCCAGCAGCTTGTATCAGCGTGAGCAGTTCTTC.

Only a few counts were recorded for this clone. V usage is TRBV28 and J usage is TRBJ2-3; a weak D match, TRBD2 (5 bases). The CDR3 runs to 12 residues. Trimming stripped 6 bases from V and 6 bases from J, with 10 bases between. Germline CDR1 is MDHEN and CDR2 is SYDVKM. This chain's CDR3 is CASREASDTQYF. As DNA, the CDR3 is TGTGCCAGCAGGGAGGCTTCGGATACGCAGTATTTT.

This rearrangement joins TRBV4-1 to TRBJ2-7; TRBD2 might be the D (6 bases). Trimming took 0 bases from V and 0 from J, leaving 9 bases between them. The CDR3 runs to 15 residues. From germline, CDR1 is MGHRA and CDR2 YSYEKL. CDR3 nucleotides: TGCGCCAGCAGCCAAGACCCGGGGGACTCCTACGAGCAGTACTTC. It specifies CASSQDPGDSYEQYF.

CDR3 sequence reads: CASSFRGPEQFF. CDR3 coding DNA: TGTGCCAGCAGCTTTAGGGGCCCTGAGCAGTTCTTC. This chain joins TRBV7-9 and TRBJ2-1, with D possibly TRBD1 on 5 matching bases. Germline CDR1 SEHNR, CDR2 FQNEAQ (reference sequence). V was cut by 3 bases and J by 9 bases, with 9 bases left in between. This CDR3 spans 12 amino acids.

This chain connects TRBV29-1 to TRBJ1-2, with 9 nucleotides matching TRBD1. J was trimmed by 11 bases and V by 7 bases; bases with no gene match: 11. The CDR3 loop spans 12 amino acids. Germline loops: CDR1 SQVTM, CDR2 ANQGSEA. In nucleotides, the CDR3 is TGCAGCGCCTTACGGGACAGGGACGGGTACACCTTC. It encodes CSALRDRDGYTF.

In this sample, this clone turned up once. This chain uses TRBV9 with TRBJ2-2, with no clear D. Germline V gene lookup returns CDR1 SGDLS and CDR2 YYNGEE. The CDR3 length is 14 residues. Trimming shortened V by 4 bases and J by 3 bases, and 10 bases separated the two germline ends. CDR3 bases: TGTGCCAGCAGCACCCTACTCGACACCGGGGAGCTGTTTTTT. Amino acids: CASSTLLDTGELFF.

The table lists this clone with a count of one. The chain has TRBV27 and TRBJ2-1; 7 bases line up with TRBD2. CDR1 is MNHEY, CDR2 SMNVEV, per germline (reference sequence). The V gene end was trimmed by 2 bases and the J gene end by 7 bases; junction bases not matched to a gene: 14. There are 17 residues in the CDR3. CDR3 residues: CASSLVGGRGPGNEQFF. The DNA of the CDR3 is TGTGCCAGCAGTTTAGTGGGGGGGAGGGGCCCCGGGAATGAGCAGTTCTTC.

This clone was detected a few times. The genes are TRBV6-6 and TRBJ2-7, with a possible D match to TRBD1 (6 bases). The CDR3 is made up of 14 amino acids. Trimming shortened V by 5 bases and J by 1 base, and 12 bases separated the two germline ends. Germline CDR1 MNHNY, CDR2 SVGAGI (reference sequence). CDR3 protein: CASSTPDRSYEQYF. CDR3 coding DNA: TGTGCCAGCAGTACTCCGGACAGATCCTACGAGCAGTACTTC.

The chain has TRBV13 and TRBJ2-1; D unclear. The CDR3 contains 16 residues. The ends were cut back, 5 bases at V and 0 bases at J, with 14 bases in the middle. Looked up from germline, CDR1 is PRHDT and CDR2 is FYEKMQ (reference sequence). The CDR3 reads CASSPWAVSSYNEQFF. CDR3 nucleotides: TGTGCCAGCAGCCCTTGGGCCGTTAGCTCCTACAATGAGCAGTTCTTC.

The chain couples TRBV7-2 to TRBJ1-1; tentative D call: TRBD1 (6 bases). Trimming left V 4 bases short and J 0 bases short, with 9 bases between. This CDR3 spans 14 amino acids. The germline gives CDR1 SGHTA, CDR2 FQGNSA. In DNA, the CDR3 is TGTGCCAGCAGCTCACAGGGAATGAACACTGAAGCTTTCTTT. Protein: CASSSQGMNTEAFF.